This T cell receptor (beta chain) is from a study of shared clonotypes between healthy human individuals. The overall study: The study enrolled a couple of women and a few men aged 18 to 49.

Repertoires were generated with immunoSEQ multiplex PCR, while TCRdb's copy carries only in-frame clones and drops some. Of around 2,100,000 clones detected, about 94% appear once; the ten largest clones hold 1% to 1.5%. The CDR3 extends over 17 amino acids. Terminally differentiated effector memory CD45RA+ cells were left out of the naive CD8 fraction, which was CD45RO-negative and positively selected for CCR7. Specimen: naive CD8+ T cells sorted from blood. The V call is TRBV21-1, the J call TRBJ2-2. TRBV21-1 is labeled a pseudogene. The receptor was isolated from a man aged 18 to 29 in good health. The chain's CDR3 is CASSKWGRPANTGELFF. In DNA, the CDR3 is TGTGCCAGCAGCAAGTGGGGGAGACCGGCTAACACCGGGGAGCTGTTTTTT.